This TCR beta chain was sequenced for a study of breast tumors, draining lymph nodes, adjacent tissues. Breast cancer patients provided tissue from their axillary draining lymph nodes. TCRdb fed the multiplex PCR reads into MiXCR, producing one record per CDR3 protein. The profile shows around 110,000 distinct CDR3 sequences, approximately 28% of them singletons. The TCR comes from a female donor with breast cancer. Some clones in this sample may be carry-over from other donors' samples. Sequences were obtained from axillary lymph node tissue.

For the CDR3, the DNA is TGCAGCGTTGAGCGGGCGACGAACACTGAAGCTTTCTTT. It encodes CSVERATNTEAFF. This chain uses TRBV29-1 with TRBJ1-1, with no clear D. This CDR3 has 13 amino acids. The germline gives CDR1 SQVTM, CDR2 ANQGSEA. The V and J ends lost 3 bases and 1 base respectively, with 9 bases between them.